This TCR beta chain was observed in a study of blood T cell repertoires in COVID-19. Overall study context: Acute and convalescent COVID-19 samples came from the United States, Italy and Spain.

Residents of 24 US areas, aged about 18 to 95 years, made up the participants. As handled by the study authors: It was from reference gene primer amplification that nucleated cell counts were estimated. Only in-frame clones appear in the TCRdb table, and some are missing; sequencing was by immunoSEQ multiplex PCR. The V and J calls and clone size were taken over from that table, and D and trimming were inferred from the DNA. The sample comprises about 310,000 clones, about 90% of which are singletons, and about 8.4% rests with the top ten. The CDR3 sequence is 16 residues long. Germline V gene data show CDR1 as SGHTA and CDR2 as FQGNSA. Trimming cost V 5 bases and J 2 bases, with 19 bases left between them.

Material for sequencing was PBMCs or T cells enriched from blood (not recorded which). The clonotype comes from a woman between 25 and 40 years old who had recovered from COVID-19. The V call is TRBV7-2, the J call TRBJ2-7, with D maybe TRBD2 (6 bases). The DNA for the CDR3 is TGTGCCAGCAGCCCCGTCGTGGGGGGAAGGGCCTACGAGCAGTACTTC. Its protein is CASSPVVGGRAYEQYF.